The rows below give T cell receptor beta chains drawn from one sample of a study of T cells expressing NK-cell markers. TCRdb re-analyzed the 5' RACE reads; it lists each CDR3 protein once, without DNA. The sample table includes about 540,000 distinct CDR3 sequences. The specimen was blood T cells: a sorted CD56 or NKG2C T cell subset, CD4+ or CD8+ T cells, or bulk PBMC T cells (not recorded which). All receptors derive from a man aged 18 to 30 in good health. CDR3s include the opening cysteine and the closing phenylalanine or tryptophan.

CDR3 protein: CASSYSGTQGNEQFF
V gene: TRBV6-2/TRBV6-3
J gene: TRBJ2-1

CDR3 protein: CASNRGRGARGGTDTQYF
V gene: TRBV6-1
J gene: TRBJ2-3

CDR3 protein: CASRADRHIQYF
V gene: TRBV12-3/TRBV12-4
J gene: TRBJ2-4

CDR3 protein: CASSGTGVRETQYF
V gene: TRBV5-1
J gene: TRBJ2-5

CDR3 protein: CASSSGLNPEYEQYF
V gene: TRBV7-8
J gene: TRBJ2-7

CDR3 protein: CASSPLAGGAGELFF
V gene: TRBV7-8
J gene: TRBJ2-2

CDR3 protein: CASSLSRTGGEDIQYF
V gene: TRBV27
J gene: TRBJ2-4

CDR3 protein: CSVAGTGDGYTF
V gene: TRBV29-1
J gene: TRBJ1-2

CDR3 protein: CASSFASGNEQFF
V gene: TRBV7-9
J gene: TRBJ2-1

CDR3 protein: CASRYGARDGELFF
V gene: TRBV3-1
J gene: TRBJ2-2

CDR3 protein: CATLPGQGFDEQFF
V gene: TRBV2
J gene: TRBJ2-1

CDR3 protein: CASRRRGLNNEQFF
V gene: TRBV6-1
J gene: TRBJ2-1

CDR3 protein: CASRPLSLETQYF
V gene: TRBV5-1
J gene: TRBJ2-5

CDR3 protein: CASSLKTGVYNEQFF
V gene: TRBV7-6
J gene: TRBJ2-1

CDR3 protein: CAWSVYRGSYGYTF
V gene: TRBV30
J gene: TRBJ1-2

CDR3 protein: CASSSGLAVSYEQYF
V gene: TRBV7-2
J gene: TRBJ2-7

CDR3 protein: CASSYIGGELFF
V gene: TRBV6-5
J gene: TRBJ2-2

CDR3 protein: CASSEAGRTEKLFF
V gene: TRBV6-1
J gene: TRBJ1-4

CDR3 protein: CATSRDAGGDLFNEKLFF
V gene: TRBV15
J gene: TRBJ1-4

CDR3 protein: CASTNPGTAYNEQFF
V gene: TRBV6-5
J gene: TRBJ2-1

CDR3 protein: CASSQERRQLNNSPLHF
V gene: TRBV4-2
J gene: TRBJ1-6

CDR3 protein: CASSAPGTGSSPLHF
V gene: TRBV28
J gene: TRBJ1-6

CDR3 protein: CATSREREGHNEQFF
V gene: TRBV15
J gene: TRBJ2-1

CDR3 protein: CASSRVWEGNNEQFF
V gene: TRBV7-2
J gene: TRBJ2-1

CDR3 protein: CASRRLGTSGSKETQYF
V gene: TRBV12-3/TRBV12-4
J gene: TRBJ2-5

CDR3 protein: CASSWTGLGDVYEQFF
V gene: TRBV5-1
J gene: TRBJ2-1

CDR3 protein: CASSSFGLAGVEETQYF
V gene: TRBV5-1
J gene: TRBJ2-5

CDR3 protein: CASSLAVPGSPHNEQFF
V gene: TRBV7-2
J gene: TRBJ2-1

CDR3 protein: CAITKGLQNNEQFF
V gene: TRBV10-3
J gene: TRBJ2-1

CDR3 protein: CAISELVKENTDTQYF
V gene: TRBV10-3
J gene: TRBJ2-3

CDR3 protein: CASSYGSLGTGELFF
V gene: TRBV6-5
J gene: TRBJ2-2

CDR3 protein: CASSLVGGYNEQFF
V gene: TRBV5-1
J gene: TRBJ2-1

CDR3 protein: CASSQEPREQYF
V gene: TRBV3-1
J gene: TRBJ2-7

CDR3 protein: CASSEVPNTGELFF
V gene: TRBV7-9
J gene: TRBJ2-2

CDR3 protein: CSAREGASGYNEQFF
V gene: TRBV20-1
J gene: TRBJ2-1

CDR3 protein: CASMSGKVVDEQFF
V gene: TRBV5-1
J gene: TRBJ2-1

CDR3 protein: CSANPGTAYEQYF
V gene: TRBV20-1
J gene: TRBJ2-7

CDR3 protein: CASSQDLGTGEIDEQFF
V gene: TRBV14
J gene: TRBJ2-1

CDR3 protein: CATSRDQGGTSYNEQFF
V gene: TRBV15
J gene: TRBJ2-1

CDR3 protein: CSAKNYLYEQYF
V gene: TRBV20-1
J gene: TRBJ2-7

CDR3 protein: CASSLWGRSFDEQYF
V gene: TRBV7-3
J gene: TRBJ2-7

CDR3 protein: CAITPLGSEAFF
V gene: TRBV7-9
J gene: TRBJ1-1

CDR3 protein: CASSQGMTGGRGEQFF
V gene: TRBV4-1
J gene: TRBJ2-1

CDR3 protein: CASSVGQTYEQYF
V gene: TRBV9
J gene: TRBJ2-7

CDR3 protein: CASDGQYQPQHF
V gene: TRBV28
J gene: TRBJ1-5

CDR3 protein: CASSLAGASSGNTIYF
V gene: TRBV11-1
J gene: TRBJ1-3

CDR3 protein: CASSAGDRLNIQYF
V gene: TRBV9
J gene: TRBJ2-4

CDR3 protein: CASLTDDRKEQFF
V gene: TRBV2
J gene: TRBJ2-1

CDR3 protein: CASRPQAPGRDTQYF
V gene: TRBV12-3/TRBV12-4
J gene: TRBJ2-3

CDR3 protein: CSAPVGGRDEQYF
V gene: TRBV20-1
J gene: TRBJ2-7

CDR3 protein: CASSSPDWAREQYF
V gene: TRBV6-5
J gene: TRBJ2-7

CDR3 protein: CASRLTSGRGVEQFF
V gene: TRBV6-5
J gene: TRBJ2-1

CDR3 protein: CASSQDLGSGQIYEQYF
V gene: TRBV4-1
J gene: TRBJ2-7

CDR3 protein: CASSTSRGLRTDTQYF
V gene: TRBV7-8
J gene: TRBJ2-3

CDR3 protein: CASSSRIGGNQETQYF
V gene: TRBV12-3/TRBV12-4
J gene: TRBJ2-5

CDR3 protein: CASSRTGITDTQYF
V gene: TRBV7-2
J gene: TRBJ2-3

CDR3 protein: CASSRTGQLYF
V gene: TRBV12-3/TRBV12-4
J gene: TRBJ2-7

CDR3 protein: CASSQTRSSYNEQFF
V gene: TRBV6-2/TRBV6-3
J gene: TRBJ2-1

CDR3 protein: CSASGDRGWSTEAFF
V gene: TRBV20-1
J gene: TRBJ1-1

CDR3 protein: CSGELRERYEQYF
V gene: TRBV20-1
J gene: TRBJ2-7